This is a list of T cell receptor beta chains from one sample in a study of T cells in Graves' hyperthyroidism and ophthalmopathy. TCRdb independently ran MiXCR on the multiplex PCR reads; one entry per CDR3 protein. The sample lists some 200,000 distinct CDR3 sequences, about a sixth occurring once. Sequences were obtained from blood. The receptors here all came from a woman aged 50 to 60 with Graves' hyperthyroidism. The CDR3 runs from the conserved cysteine through the conserved F or W. D genes are given only for firm matches. Expanded clones get a size class; other rows say once, few or many, or leave the size out.

CDR3: CASSLDPTGNTGELFF
DNA: TGTGCCAGCAGCTTGGATCCGACAGGAAACACCGGGGAGCTGTTTTTT
V: TRBV5-4
size: .
D: .
J: TRBJ2-2

CDR3: CASSDGSGPVEQYF
DNA: TGCGCCAGCAGTGATGGTAGCGGCCCCGTGGAGCAGTACTTC
V: TRBV10-1
size: few
D: .
J: TRBJ2-7

CDR3: CASSRKSSGRSLNEQYF
DNA: TGTGCCAGCAGCAGGAAGAGTAGCGGGAGATCTTTAAACGAGCAGTACTTC
V: TRBV3-1
size: many
D: TRBD2
J: TRBJ2-7

CDR3: CASSGRTGDPYEQYF
DNA: TGCGCCAGCAGCGGACGGACAGGGGATCCCTACGAGCAGTACTTC
V: TRBV5-1
size: few
D: TRBD1
J: TRBJ2-7

CDR3: CASGLTTEQFF
DNA: TGTGCCAGCGGACTTACCACTGAGCAGTTCTTC
V: TRBV27
size: .
D: .
J: TRBJ2-1

CDR3: CATSRTGGGNQPQHF
DNA: TGTGCCACCAGCAGGACAGGGGGAGGCAATCAGCCCCAGCATTTT
V: TRBV15
size: few
D: TRBD1
J: TRBJ1-5

CDR3: CASRTGARHNEQFF
DNA: TGTGCCAGCAGGACGGGAGCCCGTCACAATGAGCAGTTCTTC
V: TRBV6-1
size: many
D: .
J: TRBJ2-1

CDR3: CAMGRQGNTNYGYTF
DNA: TGTGCCATGGGACGACAGGGGAATACTAACTATGGCTACACCTTC
V: TRBV10-3
size: many
D: TRBD1
J: TRBJ1-2

CDR3: CASSLLGQGGADTQYF
DNA: TGTGCCAGCAGCTTACTTGGGCAGGGAGGCGCAGATACGCAGTATTTT
V: TRBV7-3
size: many
D: .
J: TRBJ2-3

CDR3: CSVGVSSYEQYF
DNA: TGCAGCGTTGGAGTAAGCTCCTACGAGCAGTACTTC
V: TRBV29-1
size: many
D: .
J: TRBJ2-7

CDR3: CASSQGGGGVTYGYTF
DNA: TGCGCCAGCAGCCAAGGGGGGGGAGGTGTGACCTATGGCTACACCTTC
V: TRBV4-1
size: few
D: .
J: TRBJ1-2

CDR3: CASSEGFGTGETQYF
DNA: TGCGCCAGCAGTGAGGGATTCGGGACGGGAGAGACCCAGTACTTC
V: TRBV10-1
size: many
D: .
J: TRBJ2-5

CDR3: CASSYSGGGTYNEQFF
DNA: TGTGCCAGCAGTTACTCGGGCGGGGGGACGTACAATGAGCAGTTCTTC
V: TRBV6-5
size: few
D: TRBD2
J: TRBJ2-1

CDR3: CSVGRAGGQETQYF
DNA: TGCAGCGTTGGAAGAGCGGGAGGGCAAGAGACCCAGTACTTC
V: TRBV29-1
size: many
D: TRBD2
J: TRBJ2-5

CDR3: CASSFNPSMNTEAFF
DNA: TGTGCCAGCAGTTTTAATCCGTCCATGAACACTGAAGCTTTCTTT
V: TRBV12-3/TRBV12-4
size: many
D: .
J: TRBJ1-1

CDR3: CASSLDGAWNEKLFF
DNA: TGCGCCAGCAGCTTGGATGGGGCTTGGAATGAAAAACTGTTTTTT
V: TRBV5-1
size: many
D: .
J: TRBJ1-4

CDR3: CASSFTEDNQPQHF
DNA: TGTGCCAGCAGTTTCACAGAAGACAATCAGCCCCAGCATTTT
V: TRBV12-3/TRBV12-4
size: many
D: .
J: TRBJ1-5

CDR3: CASRPFDRGRETQYF
DNA: TGTGCCAGCAGACCCTTCGACAGGGGGCGAGAGACCCAGTACTTC
V: TRBV6-1
size: many
D: TRBD1
J: TRBJ2-5

CDR3: CSSTTSGRSPYNEQFF
DNA: TGCAGTTCAACCACTAGCGGGAGGAGTCCCTACAATGAGCAGTTCTTC
V: TRBV20-1
size: .
D: TRBD2
J: TRBJ2-1

CDR3: CASSGDSSPEAFF
DNA: TGTGCCAGCAGCGGGGACTCCTCTCCTGAAGCTTTCTTT
V: TRBV5-8
size: few
D: .
J: TRBJ1-1

CDR3: CASSQREGWMANEKLFF
DNA: TGTGCCAGCAGCCAGCGGGAGGGTTGGATGGCTAATGAAAAACTGTTTTTT
V: TRBV7-9
size: .
D: .
J: TRBJ1-4

CDR3: CATSGPEVREGTYNEQFF
DNA: TGTGCCACCAGTGGCCCAGAGGTGCGGGAGGGTACCTACAATGAGCAGTTCTTC
V: TRBV24-1
size: .
D: TRBD2
J: TRBJ2-1